The rows below give T cell receptor beta chains drawn from one sample of a study of T cells after yellow fever vaccination. TCRdb passed the 5' RACE reads through MiXCR, listing each CDR3 protein once. This sample has under 40,000 distinct CDR3 sequences, with 6.5% to 8.5% found just once. The sequencing used PBMCs, either bulk or a sorted T-cell subset (CD4+, CD8+, memory, or dextramer-sorted; not recorded which), collected on the day of the first yellow fever vaccination. These receptors were collected from a man between 18 and 35 years old who received the YFV17D yellow fever vaccine. Each CDR3 is given with its conserved first and last residue. A D gene is named only where the DNA matches it firmly. Expanded clones are given a class, and other clones once, few, many or no size at all.

D gene: .
clone size: many
CDR3 length: 15
J gene: TRBJ1-3
V gene: TRBV4-1
CDR3 protein: CASSFRVLTGNTIYF
CDR3 DNA: TGCGCCAGCAGCTTTCGGGTGCTAACTGGAAACACCATATATTTT

D gene: .
clone size: .
CDR3 length: 13
J gene: TRBJ2-7
V gene: TRBV5-5
CDR3 protein: CARGPRDNYEQYF
CDR3 DNA: TGTGCCAGGGGCCCCCGGGACAACTACGAGCAGTACTTC

D gene: TRBD1
clone size: many
CDR3 length: 16
J gene: TRBJ1-1
V gene: TRBV10-3
CDR3 protein: CAISESYQGVRTEAFF
CDR3 DNA: TGTGCCATCAGTGAGTCTTATCAGGGGGTCAGGACTGAAGCTTTCTTT

D gene: .
clone size: many
CDR3 length: 13
J gene: TRBJ2-7
V gene: TRBV29-1
CDR3 protein: CSVTPTGINEQYF
CDR3 DNA: TGCAGCGTTACACCCACAGGGATCAACGAGCAGTACTTC

D gene: .
clone size: many
CDR3 length: 13
J gene: TRBJ1-1
V gene: TRBV5-1
CDR3 protein: CASSLTGNTEAFF
CDR3 DNA: TGCGCCAGCAGCTTGACAGGGAACACTGAAGCTTTCTTT

D gene: .
clone size: .
CDR3 length: 17
J gene: TRBJ2-2
V gene: TRBV3-1
CDR3 protein: CASSQDFLIANTGELFF
CDR3 DNA: TGTGCCAGCAGCCAAGATTTCCTAATTGCGAACACCGGGGAGCTGTTTTTT

D gene: TRBD1
clone size: many
CDR3 length: 15
J gene: TRBJ1-5
V gene: TRBV2
CDR3 protein: CASSRQGAQNQPQHF
CDR3 DNA: TGTGCCAGCAGTCGACAGGGGGCCCAAAATCAGCCCCAGCATTTT

D gene: .
clone size: medium-sized
CDR3 length: 14
J gene: TRBJ2-7
V gene: TRBV12-5
CDR3 protein: CASSNRVGNYEQYF
CDR3 DNA: TGTGCTAGTTCCAACAGGGTGGGTAACTACGAGCAGTACTTC

D gene: TRBD1
clone size: many
CDR3 length: 14
J gene: TRBJ1-2
V gene: TRBV5-4
CDR3 protein: CASSTPGQDYGYTF
CDR3 DNA: TGTGCCAGCAGCACTCCGGGACAGGACTATGGCTACACCTTC

D gene: TRBD2
clone size: many
CDR3 length: 15
J gene: TRBJ2-1
V gene: TRBV6-2/TRBV6-3
CDR3 protein: CASSPLAGGPGEQFF
CDR3 DNA: TGTGCCAGCAGCCCGCTCGCGGGGGGCCCTGGTGAGCAGTTCTTC

D gene: .
clone size: few
CDR3 length: 13
J gene: TRBJ2-5
V gene: TRBV5-6
CDR3 protein: CASSLRLGETQYF
CDR3 DNA: TGTGCCAGCAGCTTGCGATTGGGAGAGACCCAGTACTTC

D gene: TRBD2
clone size: .
CDR3 length: 19
J gene: TRBJ2-1
V gene: TRBV3-1
CDR3 protein: CASSKHVRETSEFYNEQFF
CDR3 DNA: TGTGCCAGCTCCAAACATGTCAGGGAGACTAGCGAGTTCTACAATGAGCAGTTCTTC

D gene: .
clone size: many
CDR3 length: 12
J gene: TRBJ1-1
V gene: TRBV6-5
CDR3 protein: CASSTTGSEAFF
CDR3 DNA: TGTGCCAGCAGCACTACAGGGTCCGAAGCTTTCTTT

D gene: TRBD2
clone size: many
CDR3 length: 17
J gene: TRBJ2-1
V gene: TRBV12-3/TRBV12-4
CDR3 protein: CASSPRTSGGVSNEQFF
CDR3 DNA: TGTGCCAGCAGTCCTCGGACTAGCGGGGGGGTTAGCAATGAGCAGTTCTTC

D gene: .
clone size: many
CDR3 length: 15
J gene: TRBJ1-2
V gene: TRBV7-9
CDR3 protein: CASSLANAGVQGYTF
CDR3 DNA: TGTGCCAGCAGCTTAGCGAATGCAGGGGTCCAGGGCTACACCTTC

D gene: TRBD1
clone size: few
CDR3 length: 16
J gene: TRBJ1-5
V gene: TRBV19
CDR3 protein: CASSILLRGSNQPQHF
CDR3 DNA: TGTGCCAGTAGTATCCTTCTCAGGGGGAGCAATCAGCCCCAGCATTTT

D gene: .
clone size: few
CDR3 length: 13
J gene: TRBJ1-2
V gene: TRBV7-2
CDR3 protein: CASSLGTVYGYTF
CDR3 DNA: TGTGCCAGCAGCTTAGGGACCGTCTATGGCTACACCTTC

D gene: TRBD2
clone size: .
CDR3 length: 18
J gene: TRBJ2-1
V gene: TRBV5-1
CDR3 protein: CASSILLAGGPSYNEQFF
CDR3 DNA: TGCGCCAGCAGCATACTACTAGCGGGGGGCCCATCCTACAATGAGCAGTTCTTC

D gene: TRBD1
clone size: many
CDR3 length: 14
J gene: TRBJ1-1
V gene: TRBV19
CDR3 protein: CASRGTGGNTEAFF
CDR3 DNA: TGTGCCAGTAGGGGGACAGGGGGCAACACTGAAGCTTTCTTT

D gene: TRBD2
clone size: many
CDR3 length: 15
J gene: TRBJ2-1
V gene: TRBV7-2
CDR3 protein: CASSFNSGGGGEQFF
CDR3 DNA: TGTGCCAGCAGTTTCAATAGCGGGGGGGGCGGTGAGCAGTTCTTC

D gene: .
clone size: few
CDR3 length: 17
J gene: TRBJ2-6
V gene: TRBV7-9
CDR3 protein: CATPLGPLLLGANVLTF
CDR3 DNA: TGTGCCACCCCGTTGGGGCCGCTCCTGTTAGGGGCCAACGTCCTGACTTTC

D gene: .
clone size: many
CDR3 length: 13
J gene: TRBJ2-3
V gene: TRBV5-1
CDR3 protein: CASSITGPDTQYF
CDR3 DNA: TGCGCCAGCAGCATCACCGGGCCAGATACGCAGTATTTT

D gene: .
clone size: many
CDR3 length: 15
J gene: TRBJ2-7
V gene: TRBV6-5
CDR3 protein: CASSYSPLRPYEQYF
CDR3 DNA: TGTGCCAGCAGTTACTCGCCTCTACGACCCTACGAGCAGTACTTC

D gene: .
clone size: many
CDR3 length: 16
J gene: TRBJ2-2
V gene: TRBV5-6
CDR3 protein: CASSLDVRAGTGELFF
CDR3 DNA: TGTGCCAGCAGCTTGGACGTCAGGGCGGGCACCGGGGAGCTGTTTTTT

D gene: .
clone size: few
CDR3 length: 14
J gene: TRBJ1-1
V gene: TRBV4-3
CDR3 protein: CASSQTIGDTEAFF
CDR3 DNA: TGCGCCAGCAGCCAAACAATCGGGGACACTGAAGCTTTCTTT

D gene: .
clone size: many
CDR3 length: 16
J gene: TRBJ1-1
V gene: TRBV4-1
CDR3 protein: CASSPQQGRDPSEAFF
CDR3 DNA: TGCGCCAGCAGCCCACAACAGGGTCGGGACCCAAGTGAAGCTTTCTTT

D gene: .
clone size: many
CDR3 length: 15
J gene: TRBJ2-3
V gene: TRBV7-2
CDR3 protein: CASAGGPRVMDTQYF
CDR3 DNA: TGTGCCAGCGCAGGAGGCCCTCGGGTAATGGATACGCAGTATTTT

D gene: .
clone size: many
CDR3 length: 15
J gene: TRBJ1-4
V gene: TRBV7-9
CDR3 protein: CASSWWSIQDEKLFF
CDR3 DNA: TGTGCCAGCAGCTGGTGGTCAATTCAAGATGAAAAACTGTTTTTT

D gene: .
clone size: many
CDR3 length: 14
J gene: TRBJ1-6
V gene: TRBV4-3
CDR3 protein: CASSQDMPYSPLHF
CDR3 DNA: TGCGCCAGCAGCCAAGATATGCCTTATTCACCCCTCCACTTT

D gene: .
clone size: many
CDR3 length: 13
J gene: TRBJ2-5
V gene: TRBV18
CDR3 protein: CASSRQPQETQYF
CDR3 DNA: TGTGCCAGCTCACGGCAACCTCAAGAGACCCAGTACTTC

D gene: .
clone size: .
CDR3 length: 14
J gene: TRBJ2-3
V gene: TRBV29-1
CDR3 protein: CSVETGSSTDTQYF
CDR3 DNA: TGCAGCGTTGAAACAGGATCTAGCACAGATACGCAGTATTTT

D gene: TRBD1
clone size: many
CDR3 length: 13
J gene: TRBJ1-1
V gene: TRBV20-1
CDR3 protein: CSAREQGDTEAFF
CDR3 DNA: TGCAGTGCTAGAGAGCAGGGGGACACTGAAGCTTTCTTT

D gene: .
clone size: many
CDR3 length: 13
J gene: TRBJ2-7
V gene: TRBV12-3/TRBV12-4
CDR3 protein: CASEQTGGHEQYF
CDR3 DNA: TGTGCCAGCGAACAAACTGGGGGTCACGAGCAGTACTTC

D gene: .
clone size: many
CDR3 length: 14
J gene: TRBJ2-4
V gene: TRBV7-2
CDR3 protein: CASSLSQGGNIQYF
CDR3 DNA: TGTGCCAGCAGCTTAAGCCAGGGCGGAAACATTCAGTACTTC

D gene: TRBD2
clone size: many
CDR3 length: 17
J gene: TRBJ2-3
V gene: TRBV7-9
CDR3 protein: CASSSTRAGASTDTQYF
CDR3 DNA: TGTGCCAGCAGCTCGACACGAGCGGGGGCCTCCACAGATACGCAGTATTTT

D gene: .
clone size: many
CDR3 length: 14
J gene: TRBJ1-2
V gene: TRBV5-6
CDR3 protein: CASSLAGLNYGYTF
CDR3 DNA: TGTGCCAGCAGCTTGGCGGGGCTAAACTATGGCTACACCTTC

D gene: .
clone size: few
CDR3 length: 13
J gene: TRBJ1-2
V gene: TRBV12-3/TRBV12-4
CDR3 protein: CASSWKGEYGYTF
CDR3 DNA: TGTGCCAGCAGCTGGAAGGGGGAATATGGCTACACCTTC

D gene: .
clone size: few
CDR3 length: 17
J gene: TRBJ1-6
V gene: TRBV6-1
CDR3 protein: CASSEIPVGIYNSPLHF
CDR3 DNA: TGTGCCAGCAGTGAAATCCCCGTCGGGATTTATAATTCACCCCTCCACTTT

D gene: TRBD1
clone size: many
CDR3 length: 16
J gene: TRBJ2-2
V gene: TRBV7-8
CDR3 protein: CASSLPRTGQSGELFF
CDR3 DNA: TGTGCCAGCAGCTTACCCCGGACAGGACAAAGCGGGGAGCTGTTTTTT

D gene: .
clone size: .
CDR3 length: 13
J gene: TRBJ2-7
V gene: TRBV5-4
CDR3 protein: CASSFSGSYEQYF
CDR3 DNA: TGTGCCAGCAGCTTTTCCGGCTCCTACGAGCAGTACTTC

D gene: .
clone size: few
CDR3 length: 14
J gene: TRBJ2-3
V gene: TRBV7-2
CDR3 protein: CASSLGAGTDTQYF
CDR3 DNA: TGTGCCAGCAGCTTAGGGGCGGGCACAGATACGCAGTATTTT

D gene: .
clone size: few
CDR3 length: 13
J gene: TRBJ2-5
V gene: TRBV2
CDR3 protein: CASSDGAAGTQYF
CDR3 DNA: TGTGCCAGCAGTGACGGGGCGGCGGGGACCCAGTACTTC

D gene: .
clone size: many
CDR3 length: 13
J gene: TRBJ1-5
V gene: TRBV7-2
CDR3 protein: CASSTRDYQPQHF
CDR3 DNA: TGTGCCAGCAGCACCCGGGATTATCAGCCCCAGCATTTT